The clone carrying this TCR beta chain has a handful of counts. The target antigen is unknown. The sample originates from a study of a mutant IDH1 vaccine in newly diagnosed glioma. Study-wide background: The initiation of vaccination occurred 4-6 weeks after radiotherapy alone, or with temozolomide cycles. Receipt of radiotherapy, temozolomide, or both preceded the study, and most received both. Points from the study as a whole: Vaccine-induced responses were seen in roughly 93% of patients, spanning several MHC alleles.

Time point reported: week 5, during vaccination. Vaccination used 300 ug of mutant IDH1 20-mer peptide per dose, with topical imiquimod. CDR1 is MDHEN and CDR2 is SYDVKM in the germline V gene. The CDR3 length is 15 residues. Trimming stripped 6 bases from V and 9 bases from J, with 21 bases between. Profiled with immunoSEQ multiplex PCR; TCRdb holds only in-frame clones, not every one. The repertoire includes fewer than 40,000 clones, about 56% of them detected once, and around 10% sits in the top ten. This receptor was taken from a woman aged 18-29 years with glioma. The source was PBMCs, collected from a glioma patient whose treatment included an IDH1 peptide vaccine. The chain employs TRBV28 and TRBJ2-1; D is possibly TRBD2 (6 bases). DNA of the CDR3: TGTGCCAGCAGGGGAACAGTGCCACGGGGGAGTGAGCAGTTCTTC. Protein sequence: CASRGTVPRGSEQFF.